This T cell receptor (beta chain) derives from a study of cytomegalovirus exposure and HLA in healthy donors. Overall study results and limits: Indistinguishability led to the exclusion of some V segments, TRBV6-2 and TRBV6-3 included. With further analysis later on, most CMV-associated TCR beta chains appeared HLA-restricted.

The primer mix had 60 Vbeta and 13 Jbeta primers. Here immunoSEQ multiplex PCR was the method, and the copy in TCRdb shows in-frame clones only, minus some. The table has fewer than 200,000 clones, roughly 71% seen once; the top ten hold about 1.6%. In this sample, this clone turned up once. Its specificity is not known. The V gene's germline CDR1 is GTSNPN and CDR2 SVGIG (reference sequence). V shed 4 bases and J 1 base; nucleotides not matched to a gene: 4. This CDR3 is built from 14 residues. The chain joins TRBV30 to TRBJ1-3; 7 nucleotides agree with TRBD1. Sequencing was performed on PBMCs. This TCR was sampled from a girl aged 10-17 years in good health and CMV-seronegative. CDR3 sequence reads: CAWKTGSSGNTIYF. The CDR3 DNA sequence: TGTGCCTGGAAGACAGGGAGTTCTGGAAACACCATATATTTT.